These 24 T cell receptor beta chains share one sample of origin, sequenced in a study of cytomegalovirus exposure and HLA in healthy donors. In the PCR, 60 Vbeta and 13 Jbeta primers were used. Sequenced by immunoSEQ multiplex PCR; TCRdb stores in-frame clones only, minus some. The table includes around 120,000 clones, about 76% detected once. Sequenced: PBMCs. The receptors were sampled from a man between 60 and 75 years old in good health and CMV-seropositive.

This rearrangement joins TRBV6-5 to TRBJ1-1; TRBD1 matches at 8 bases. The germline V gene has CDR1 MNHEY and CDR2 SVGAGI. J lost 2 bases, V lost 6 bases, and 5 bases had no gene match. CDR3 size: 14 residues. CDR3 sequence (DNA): TGTGCCAGCAGCCGGACAGGGACAAACACTGAAGCTTTCTTT. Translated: CASSRTGTNTEAFF.

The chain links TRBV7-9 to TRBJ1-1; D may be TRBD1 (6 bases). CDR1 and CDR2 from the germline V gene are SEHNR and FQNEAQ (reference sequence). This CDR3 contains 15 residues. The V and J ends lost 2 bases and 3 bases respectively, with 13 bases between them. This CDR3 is CASSLSGRGYTEAFF. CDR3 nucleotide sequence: TGTGCCAGCAGCTTAAGCGGCAGGGGTTACACTGAAGCTTTCTTT.

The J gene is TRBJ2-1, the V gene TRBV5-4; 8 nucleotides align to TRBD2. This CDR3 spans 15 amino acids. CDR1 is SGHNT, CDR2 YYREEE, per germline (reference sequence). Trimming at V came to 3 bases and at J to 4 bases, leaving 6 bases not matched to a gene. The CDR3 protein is CASSSPGLEYNEQFF. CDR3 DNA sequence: TGTGCCAGCAGCTCCCCGGGACTAGAGTACAATGAGCAGTTCTTC. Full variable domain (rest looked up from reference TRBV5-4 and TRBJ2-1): ETGVTQSPTHLIKTRGQQVTLRCSSQSGHNTVSWYQQALGQGPQFIFQYYREEENGRGNFPPRFSGLQFPNYSSELNVNALELDDSALYLCASSSPGLEYNEQFFGPGTRLTVL.

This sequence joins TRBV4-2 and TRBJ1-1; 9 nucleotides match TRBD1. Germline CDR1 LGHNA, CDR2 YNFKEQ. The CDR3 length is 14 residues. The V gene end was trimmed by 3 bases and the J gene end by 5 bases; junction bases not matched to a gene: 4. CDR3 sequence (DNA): TGTGCCAGCAGCCAGGGAGACAGGGGGACTGAAGCTTTCTTT. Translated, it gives CASSQGDRGTEAFF.

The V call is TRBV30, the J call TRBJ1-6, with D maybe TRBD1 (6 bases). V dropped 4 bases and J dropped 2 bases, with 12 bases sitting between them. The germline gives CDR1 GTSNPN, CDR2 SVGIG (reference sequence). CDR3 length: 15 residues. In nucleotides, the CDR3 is TGTGCCTGGAAAAACAGGGCGGCCTATAATTCACCCCTCCACTTT. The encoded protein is CAWKNRAAYNSPLHF.

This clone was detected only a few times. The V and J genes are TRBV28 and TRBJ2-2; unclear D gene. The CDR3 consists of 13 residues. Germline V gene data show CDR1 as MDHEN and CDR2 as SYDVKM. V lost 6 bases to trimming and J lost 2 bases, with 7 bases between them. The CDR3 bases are TGTGCCAGCAGCCCTTATAACACCGGGGAGCTGTTTTTT. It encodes CASSPYNTGELFF.

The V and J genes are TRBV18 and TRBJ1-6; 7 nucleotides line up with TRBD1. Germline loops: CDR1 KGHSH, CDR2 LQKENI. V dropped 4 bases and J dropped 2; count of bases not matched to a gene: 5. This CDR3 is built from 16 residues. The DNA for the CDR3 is TGTGCCAGCTCACTTCCAGGGGGTACCTATAATTCACCCCTCCACTTT. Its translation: CASSLPGGTYNSPLHF.

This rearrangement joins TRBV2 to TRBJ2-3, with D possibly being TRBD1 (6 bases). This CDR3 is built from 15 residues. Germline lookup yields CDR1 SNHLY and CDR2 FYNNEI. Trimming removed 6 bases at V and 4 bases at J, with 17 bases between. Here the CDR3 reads CASRPGRGWADTQYF. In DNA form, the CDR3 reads TGTGCCAGCAGGCCGGGCAGGGGATGGGCAGATACGCAGTATTTT.

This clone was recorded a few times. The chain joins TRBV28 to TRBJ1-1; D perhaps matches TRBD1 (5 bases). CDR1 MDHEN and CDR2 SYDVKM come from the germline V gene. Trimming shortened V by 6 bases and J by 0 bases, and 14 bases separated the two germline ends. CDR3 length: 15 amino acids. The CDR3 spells CASSRSLGLNTEAFF. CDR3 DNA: TGTGCCAGCAGCCGAAGCTTGGGGCTGAACACTGAAGCTTTCTTT.

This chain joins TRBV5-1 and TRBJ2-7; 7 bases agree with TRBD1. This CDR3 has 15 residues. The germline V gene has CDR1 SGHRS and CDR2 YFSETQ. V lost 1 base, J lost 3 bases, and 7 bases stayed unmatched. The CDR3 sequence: CASSLYGDRNYEQYF. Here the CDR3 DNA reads TGCGCCAGCAGCTTGTATGGGGACAGAAACTACGAGCAGTACTTC.

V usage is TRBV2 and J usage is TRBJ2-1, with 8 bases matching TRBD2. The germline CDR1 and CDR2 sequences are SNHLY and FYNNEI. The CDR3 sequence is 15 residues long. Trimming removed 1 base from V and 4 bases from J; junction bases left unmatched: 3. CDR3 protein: CASSEELAVYNEQFF. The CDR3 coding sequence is TGTGCCAGCAGTGAAGAACTAGCGGTATACAATGAGCAGTTCTTC.

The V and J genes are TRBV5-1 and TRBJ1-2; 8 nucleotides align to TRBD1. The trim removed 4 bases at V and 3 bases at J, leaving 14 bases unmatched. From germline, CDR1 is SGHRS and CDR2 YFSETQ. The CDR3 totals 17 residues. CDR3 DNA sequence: TGCGCCAGCAGCACAGTCGCCGGGACAGGCCGACACTATGGCTACACCTTC. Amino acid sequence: CASSTVAGTGRHYGYTF.

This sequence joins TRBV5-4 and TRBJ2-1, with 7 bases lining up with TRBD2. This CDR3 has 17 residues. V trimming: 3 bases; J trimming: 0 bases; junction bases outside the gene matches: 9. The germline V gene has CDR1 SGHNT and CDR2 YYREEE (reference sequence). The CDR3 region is CASSSPSGGSSYNEQFF. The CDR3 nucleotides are TGTGCCAGCAGCTCGCCTAGCGGAGGAAGCTCCTACAATGAGCAGTTCTTC.

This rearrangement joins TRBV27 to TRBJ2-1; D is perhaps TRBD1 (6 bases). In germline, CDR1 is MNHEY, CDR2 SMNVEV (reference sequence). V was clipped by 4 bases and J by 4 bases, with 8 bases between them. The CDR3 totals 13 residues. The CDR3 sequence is CASSSTGYNEQFF. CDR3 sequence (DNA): TGTGCCAGCAGTTCCACAGGGTACAATGAGCAGTTCTTC.

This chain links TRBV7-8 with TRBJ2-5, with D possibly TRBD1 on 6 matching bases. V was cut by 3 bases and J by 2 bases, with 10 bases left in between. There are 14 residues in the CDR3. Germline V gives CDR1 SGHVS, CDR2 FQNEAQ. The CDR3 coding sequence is TGTGCCAGCAGCTTCCAGGGGCAGCAAGAGACCCAGTACTTC. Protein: CASSFQGQQETQYF.

In nucleotides, the CDR3 is TGTGCCAGCAGCTGGGGCACCGGGACAATCTCCTACGAGCAGTACTTC. Translating gives CASSWGTGTISYEQYF. This chain uses TRBV5-6 with TRBJ2-7; the D gene is possibly TRBD1 (6 bases). This CDR3 comprises 16 residues. CDR1 is SGHDT and CDR2 is YYEEEE in the germline V gene. The V gene lost 3 bases and the J gene lost 0 bases, with 16 bases spanning the gap.

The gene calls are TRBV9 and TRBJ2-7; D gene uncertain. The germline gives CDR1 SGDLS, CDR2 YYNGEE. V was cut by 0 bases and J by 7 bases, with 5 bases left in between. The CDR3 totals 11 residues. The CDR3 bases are TGTGCCAGCAGCGTAGCGGAGGAGCAGTACTTC. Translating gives CASSVAEEQYF.

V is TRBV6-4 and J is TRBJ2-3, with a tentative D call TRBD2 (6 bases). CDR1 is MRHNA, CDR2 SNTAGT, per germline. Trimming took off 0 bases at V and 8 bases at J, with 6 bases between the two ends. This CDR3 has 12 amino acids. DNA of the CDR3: TGTGCCAGCAGTGACTCGGGGGGTACGCAGTATTTT. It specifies CASSDSGGTQYF.

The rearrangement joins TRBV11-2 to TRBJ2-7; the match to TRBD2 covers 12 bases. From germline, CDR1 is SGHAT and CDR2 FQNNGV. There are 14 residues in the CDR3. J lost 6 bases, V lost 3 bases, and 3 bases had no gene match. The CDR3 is CASSLTSGSLEQYF. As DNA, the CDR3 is TGTGCCAGCAGCTTGACTAGCGGGAGTCTCGAGCAGTACTTC.

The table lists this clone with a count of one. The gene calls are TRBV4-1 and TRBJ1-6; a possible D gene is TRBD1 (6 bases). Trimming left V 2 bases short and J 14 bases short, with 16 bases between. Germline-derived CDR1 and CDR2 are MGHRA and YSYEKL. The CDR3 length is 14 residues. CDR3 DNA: TGCGCCAGCAGCCAAAACAGGGCACCTTGGACCCTCCACTTT. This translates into CASSQNRAPWTLHF.

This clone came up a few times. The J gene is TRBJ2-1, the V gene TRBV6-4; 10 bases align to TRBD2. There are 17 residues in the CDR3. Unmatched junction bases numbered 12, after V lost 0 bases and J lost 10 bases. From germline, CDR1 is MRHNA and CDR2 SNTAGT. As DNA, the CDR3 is TGTGCCAGCAGTGACTCGGCGCTAGCGGGAGAGTCAGGGGAGCAGTTCTTC. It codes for CASSDSALAGESGEQFF.

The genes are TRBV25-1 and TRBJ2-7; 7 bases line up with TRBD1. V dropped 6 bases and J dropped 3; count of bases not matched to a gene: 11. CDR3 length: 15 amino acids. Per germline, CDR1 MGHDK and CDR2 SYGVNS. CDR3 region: CASREDRSPIYEQYF. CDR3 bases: TGTGCCAGCAGGGAGGACAGGTCGCCGATCTACGAGCAGTACTTC.

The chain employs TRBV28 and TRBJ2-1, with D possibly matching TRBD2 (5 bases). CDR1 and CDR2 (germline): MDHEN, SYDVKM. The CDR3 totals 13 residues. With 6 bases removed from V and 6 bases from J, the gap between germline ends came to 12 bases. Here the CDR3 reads CASRSPGSNEQFF. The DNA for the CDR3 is TGTGCCAGCAGGTCGCCGGGGAGCAATGAGCAGTTCTTC.

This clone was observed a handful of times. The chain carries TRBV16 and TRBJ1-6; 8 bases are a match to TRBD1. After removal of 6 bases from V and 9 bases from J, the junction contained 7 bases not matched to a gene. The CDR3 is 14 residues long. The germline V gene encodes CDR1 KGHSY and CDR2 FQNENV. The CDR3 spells CASRLDRGGSPLHF. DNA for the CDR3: TGTGCCAGCAGACTTGACAGGGGAGGTTCACCCCTCCACTTT. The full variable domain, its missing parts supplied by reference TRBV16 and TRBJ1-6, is GEEVAQTPKHLVRGEGQKAKLYCAPIKGHSYVFWYQQVLKNEFKFLISFQNENVFDETGMPKERFSAKCLPNSPCSLEIQATKLEDSAVYFCASRLDRGGSPLHFGNGTRLTVT.